A selection of T cell receptor beta chains follows, all from one sample in a study of radiation and T cells in renal cell carcinoma. TCRdb's copy holds only in-frame clones and misses some; the assay was immunoSEQ multiplex PCR. The data hold 65,000 to 80,000 clones, with around 85% observed a single time. The material was blood, obtained from a patient whose treatment included radiotherapy and nephrectomy. The receptors derive from a woman between 50 and 59 years old with renal cell carcinoma. Both conserved end residues are part of each CDR3. The D gene is left open where the match is weak. Size is stated for part of the rows, as once, few or many counts, or as a class when the clone is expanded.

D gene | J gene | clone size | V gene | CDR3 protein | CDR3 DNA
TRBD1 | TRBJ2-5 | once | TRBV5-4 | CASSLDRFGQGAYETQYF | TGTGCCAGCAGCTTGGATAGATTTGGGCAGGGGGCTTATGAGACCCAGTACTTC
. | TRBJ2-6 | . | TRBV11-1 | CASSSRVSGANVLTF | TGTGCCAGCAGCTCCAGGGTTTCAGGGGCCAACGTCCTGACTTTC
. | TRBJ1-3 | once | TRBV5-1 | CASRDSVAGNTIYF | TGCGCCAGCAGGGACAGCGTGGCTGGAAACACCATATATTTT
. | TRBJ2-7 | . | TRBV27 | CASSRLQVIRYEQYF | TGTGCCAGCAGTCGCTTACAGGTGATCCGCTACGAGCAGTACTTC
. | TRBJ2-7 | . | TRBV7-2 | CASSVTYEQYF | TGTGCCAGCAGCGTAACCTACGAGCAGTACTTC
. | TRBJ1-1 | once | TRBV7-9 | CASSLSRTVMNTEAFF | TGTGCCAGCAGCTTATCCCGGACGGTTATGAACACTGAAGCTTTCTTT
. | TRBJ1-2 | . | TRBV19 | CASSALWGNGYTF | TGTGCCAGTAGTGCCCTTTGGGGCAACGGCTACACCTTC
. | TRBJ1-3 | . | TRBV9 | CASSVGEASSGNTIYF | TGTGCCAGCAGCGTAGGCGAAGCGAGCTCTGGAAACACCATATATTTT
. | TRBJ2-5 | . | TRBV6-1 | CAISGDTSLTGSAETQYF | TGTGCCATCAGTGGGGACACCTCTCTAACCGGGTCAGCAGAGACCCAGTACTTC
. | TRBJ2-1 | . | TRBV5-1 | CASSLDVENEQFF | TGCGCCAGCAGCTTGGACGTCGAAAATGAGCAGTTCTTC
. | TRBJ1-5 | . | TRBV4-1 | CASSQIPQGSNQPQHF | TGCGCCAGCAGCCAAATTCCGCAGGGGAGCAATCAGCCCCAGCATTTT
. | TRBJ2-5 | . | TRBV4-3 | CASSQDPSYQETQYF | TGCGCCAGCAGCCAAGACCCTAGCTACCAAGAGACCCAGTACTTC
. | TRBJ2-3 | . | TRBV7-9 | CASSFPDTQYF | TGTGCCAGCAGCTTCCCAGATACGCAGTATTTT
. | TRBJ1-1 | . | TRBV5-1 | CASSTKRDTEAFF | TGCGCCAGCAGCACTAAACGGGACACTGAAGCTTTCTTT
. | TRBJ2-1 | . | TRBV9 | CASSAMYNEQFF | TGTGCCAGCAGCGCTATGTACAATGAGCAGTTCTTC
. | TRBJ1-2 | . | TRBV18 | CASSPPNRAAYGYTF | TGTGCCAGCTCACCACCAAACAGAGCAGCCTATGGCTACACCTTC
TRBD1 | TRBJ2-1 | . | TRBV29-1 | CSVWDRGLYNEQFF | TGCAGCGTCTGGGACAGGGGTTTATACAATGAGCAGTTCTTC
. | TRBJ1-1 | . | TRBV29-1 | CSVSGRGTEAFF | TGCAGCGTTAGTGGCCGAGGCACTGAAGCTTTCTTT
. | TRBJ1-4 | . | TRBV5-4 | CASSLDREDEKLFF | TGTGCCAGCAGCTTGGACAGGGAGGATGAAAAACTGTTTTTT
. | TRBJ1-2 | . | TRBV6-5 | CASSGGAGNNYGYTF | TGTGCCAGCAGTGGGGGGGCAGGGAATAACTATGGCTACACCTTC
. | TRBJ2-3 | . | TRBV7-2 | CASWDTTDTQYF | TGTGCCAGCTGGGACACCACAGATACGCAGTATTTT
. | TRBJ2-1 | few | TRBV19 | CASSAPLSEQFF | TGTGCCAGTAGTGCCCCTCTCAGTGAGCAGTTCTTC
. | TRBJ2-5 | . | TRBV27 | CASYPPTGETQYF | TGTGCCAGCTATCCACCAACGGGAGAGACCCAGTACTTC
. | TRBJ1-1 | . | TRBV10-1 | CASSNFRRNTEAFF | TGCGCCAGCAGTAACTTCAGAAGGAACACTGAAGCTTTCTTT
. | TRBJ2-7 | . | TRBV27 | CASSYYHRDSYEQYF | TGTGCCAGCAGTTATTACCACAGGGACTCCTACGAGCAGTACTTC
TRBD1 | TRBJ1-5 | few | TRBV2 | CASSVNWGQREQPQHF | TGTGCCAGCAGTGTGAATTGGGGACAGCGAGAACAGCCCCAGCATTTT
TRBD1 | TRBJ2-3 | once | TRBV15 | CATSRDRATDTQYF | TGTGCCACCAGCAGGGACAGGGCTACAGATACGCAGTATTTT
. | TRBJ2-2 | . | TRBV7-2 | CASSPFSLGHLNTGELFF | TGTGCCAGCAGCCCTTTTAGCTTAGGGCATTTGAACACCGGGGAGCTGTTTTTT
. | TRBJ2-7 | . | TRBV6-1 | CASRGVSYEQYF | TGTGCCAGCAGGGGGGTCTCCTACGAGCAGTACTTC
. | TRBJ1-3 | . | TRBV6-5 | CASSYSIGGTGNTIYF | TGTGCCAGCAGTTACTCGATAGGCGGGACGGGAAACACCATATATTTT
TRBD1 | TRBJ2-7 | . | TRBV27 | CASSPQGAGLGEQYF | TGTGCCAGCAGCCCACAGGGGGCAGGTTTGGGGGAGCAGTACTTC
TRBD1 | TRBJ2-7 | . | TRBV11-2 | CASSFPRDRVEQYF | TGTGCCAGCAGCTTTCCCCGTGACAGGGTCGAGCAGTACTTC
. | TRBJ1-1 | . | TRBV9 | CASSGAGLHMNTEAFF | TGTGCCAGCAGCGGGGCGGGACTCCACATGAACACTGAAGCTTTCTTT
. | TRBJ2-2 | . | TRBV28 | CASSSSGSPTGELFF | TGTGCCAGCAGTTCGTCCGGGTCACCCACCGGGGAGCTGTTTTTT
TRBD1 | TRBJ1-2 | . | TRBV4-1 | CASSQVRGRSRLNYGYTF | TGCGCCAGCAGCCAAGTGAGGGGGCGGTCGCGCCTTAACTATGGCTACACCTTC
TRBD1 | TRBJ2-7 | . | TRBV29-1 | CSVEDRGQVSYEQYF | TGCAGCGTTGAAGATCGGGGACAGGTCTCCTACGAGCAGTACTTC
. | TRBJ2-1 | . | TRBV18 | CASSPFLASYNEQFF | TGTGCCAGCTCACCATTCCTAGCCTCCTACAATGAGCAGTTCTTC
. | TRBJ1-5 | . | TRBV28 | CASSLGGNYQPQHF | TGTGCCAGCAGTTTAGGAGGGAATTATCAGCCCCAGCATTTT
. | TRBJ1-5 | . | TRBV6-1 | CASRARGNSNQPQHF | TGTGCCAGCCGGGCCAGGGGAAATAGCAATCAGCCCCAGCATTTT
. | TRBJ2-7 | . | TRBV5-5 | CASSLALPQQYF | TGTGCCAGCAGCTTGGCCCTACCACAGCAGTACTTC
TRBD1 | TRBJ1-1 | . | TRBV19 | CASSTKPGGLNTEAFF | TGTGCCAGTAGTACAAAACCAGGGGGTTTGAACACTGAAGCTTTCTTT
TRBD2 | TRBJ2-1 | . | TRBV5-1 | CASSLISGGDNEQFF | TGCGCCAGCAGCTTGATCTCGGGAGGCGATAATGAGCAGTTCTTC
. | TRBJ1-3 | once | TRBV10-3 | CAISAQGNTIYF | TGTGCCATCAGTGCCCAGGGAAACACCATATATTTT
TRBD1 | TRBJ2-7 | . | TRBV5-4 | CASSLEMGQGREQYF | TGTGCCAGCAGCTTGGAGATGGGACAGGGAAGGGAGCAGTACTTC
. | TRBJ1-2 | . | TRBV19 | CASSTTYRVGYGYTF | TGTGCCAGTAGTACAACTTACAGGGTCGGCTATGGCTACACCTTC
. | TRBJ2-7 | . | TRBV6-5 | CASSSFTPGRYEQYF | TGTGCCAGCAGTTCGTTTACCCCGGGGAGGTACGAGCAGTACTTC
. | TRBJ1-1 | . | TRBV27 | CASSFVVNTEAFF | TGTGCCAGCAGTTTCGTAGTGAACACTGAAGCTTTCTTT